A single TCR beta chain is shown here with its context. Sequencing was performed with immunoSEQ multiplex PCR; in TCRdb, only in-frame clones are kept and a portion is missing. This repertoire shows some 77,000 clones, 90% to 95% found once; its top ten account for around 4.9%. These data come from a study of OX40 agonist ivuxolimab in advanced cancers. Germline-derived CDR1 and CDR2 are SEHNR and FQNEAQ (reference sequence). Trimming pared 8 bases from V and 1 base from J, leaving 5 bases between. The CDR3 extends over 11 amino acids. The TCR originated in an adult with an advanced solid tumor such as melanoma, head and neck, liver or kidney cancer. The source was CD4+ or CD8+ T cells sorted from blood, collected in a trial of the OX40 agonist ivuxolimab. The chain uses TRBV7-9 and TRBJ2-5; no definite D call. CDR3 DNA: TGTGCCAGCTCCAGCCAAGAGACCCAGTACTTC. It specifies CASSSQETQYF.